Sequencing of this T cell receptor beta chain was carried out in a study of CD8 T cells in ankylosing spondylitis. Germline V lookup: CDR1 LGHDT, CDR2 YNNKEL (reference sequence). This CDR3 is built from 14 residues. V dropped 4 bases and J dropped 3 bases, with 12 bases sitting between them. TCRdb re-called the 5' RACE reads through MiXCR, storing one row per CDR3 protein. The repertoire holds approximately 350,000 distinct CDR3 sequences, with 20% as singletons. The material sequenced was blood, either unsorted or a sorted T cell fraction (not recorded which). The J gene is TRBJ1-1, the V gene TRBV3-1, with D unresolved. The TCR was taken from a male donor with ankylosing spondylitis or in good health (not recorded which). CDR3 DNA sequence: TGTGCCAGCAGCCCGAGTGACGCCCACACTGAAGCTTTCTTT. Its translation: CASSPSDAHTEAFF.